This is a list of T cell receptor beta chains from one sample in a study of T-cell memory formation after mild COVID-19. TCRdb reprocessed the 5' RACE reads with MiXCR, giving one entry per CDR3 protein. The profile shows approximately 440,000 distinct CDR3 sequences, 20% of them singletons. Sequenced sample: PBMCs or a T cell subset sorted from them (not recorded which). Receptor source: an adult woman who had mild COVID-19 (a few samples of this study predate the infection). Cell type and time point are not known. Both conserved end residues are part of each CDR3. Where a row states a size, it is once, few, many or the class of an expanded clone; other rows omit it.

cdr3_length: 17
j_call: TRBJ2-3
clone_size: -
v_call: TRBV19
cdr3_aa: CASSIDLEGVWTDTQYF

cdr3_length: 15
j_call: TRBJ2-7
clone_size: few
v_call: TRBV18
cdr3_aa: CASSPAGGLVGEQYF

cdr3_length: 14
j_call: TRBJ1-5
clone_size: -
v_call: TRBV19
cdr3_aa: CASSSDRLNQPQHF

cdr3_length: 13
j_call: TRBJ2-7
clone_size: -
v_call: TRBV3-1
cdr3_aa: CASSQDREREQYF

cdr3_length: 13
j_call: TRBJ2-7
clone_size: -
v_call: TRBV29-1
cdr3_aa: CSVLQGDSYEQYF

cdr3_length: 12
j_call: TRBJ1-2
clone_size: -
v_call: TRBV30
cdr3_aa: CAWSAGGLGYTF

cdr3_length: 13
j_call: TRBJ1-3
clone_size: -
v_call: TRBV5-6
cdr3_aa: CASRRRAPGTASF

cdr3_length: 13
j_call: TRBJ2-4
clone_size: few
v_call: TRBV11-2
cdr3_aa: CAYARDYNSIQYF

cdr3_length: 15
j_call: TRBJ1-1
clone_size: -
v_call: TRBV3-1
cdr3_aa: CASSLSWNSGTEAFF

cdr3_length: 18
j_call: TRBJ2-1
clone_size: few
v_call: TRBV15
cdr3_aa: CATSREGLLAGFNWEQFF

cdr3_length: 17
j_call: TRBJ2-3
clone_size: -
v_call: TRBV7-6
cdr3_aa: CASSLGVTSGQGDTQYF

cdr3_length: 15
j_call: TRBJ2-3
clone_size: -
v_call: TRBV4-2
cdr3_aa: CASSQVGGFSDTQYF

cdr3_length: 15
j_call: TRBJ2-3
clone_size: -
v_call: TRBV20-1
cdr3_aa: CSARDLGDRTDTQYF

cdr3_length: 15
j_call: TRBJ1-1
clone_size: -
v_call: TRBV4-1
cdr3_aa: CASSDSGLRGTEAFF

cdr3_length: 15
j_call: TRBJ2-7
clone_size: -
v_call: TRBV24-1
cdr3_aa: CATSDPKGDIYEQYF

cdr3_length: 13
j_call: TRBJ2-7
clone_size: -
v_call: TRBV2
cdr3_aa: CASSGGTGYEQYF

cdr3_length: 14
j_call: TRBJ2-5
clone_size: -
v_call: TRBV12-3/TRBV12-4
cdr3_aa: CASSFVGGSETQYF

cdr3_length: 14
j_call: TRBJ1-4
clone_size: -
v_call: TRBV29-1
cdr3_aa: CSVDSSGDREKLFF

cdr3_length: 15
j_call: TRBJ1-2
clone_size: -
v_call: TRBV3-1
cdr3_aa: CASSQDLGRADGYTF

cdr3_length: 16
j_call: TRBJ2-1
clone_size: -
v_call: TRBV7-2
cdr3_aa: CASSLGYWRYNNEQFF

cdr3_length: 12
j_call: TRBJ2-3
clone_size: few
v_call: TRBV20-1
cdr3_aa: CSASFRGTTQYF

cdr3_length: 12
j_call: TRBJ2-5
clone_size: few
v_call: TRBV24-1
cdr3_aa: CATRNRRETQYF

cdr3_length: 14
j_call: TRBJ1-2
clone_size: -
v_call: TRBV7-9
cdr3_aa: CASSLALELIGYTF

cdr3_length: 16
j_call: TRBJ2-2
clone_size: -
v_call: TRBV7-6
cdr3_aa: CASSLNGGSITGELFF

cdr3_length: 13
j_call: TRBJ1-2
clone_size: -
v_call: TRBV5-1
cdr3_aa: CASSLEANYGYTF

cdr3_length: 15
j_call: TRBJ2-1
clone_size: many
v_call: TRBV5-5
cdr3_aa: CASSLGQAGGNEQFF

cdr3_length: 15
j_call: TRBJ1-1
clone_size: -
v_call: TRBV7-6
cdr3_aa: CASSKRLIANTEAFF

cdr3_length: 14
j_call: TRBJ1-6
clone_size: -
v_call: TRBV4-2
cdr3_aa: CASSQGGAGSPLHF

cdr3_length: 15
j_call: TRBJ2-3
clone_size: -
v_call: TRBV20-1
cdr3_aa: CSARVLAGALDTQYF

cdr3_length: 16
j_call: TRBJ2-3
clone_size: -
v_call: TRBV7-6
cdr3_aa: CASSLSQLARTDTQYF

cdr3_length: 15
j_call: TRBJ2-5
clone_size: -
v_call: TRBV30
cdr3_aa: CAWSWSGGAQETQYF

cdr3_length: 16
j_call: TRBJ2-3
clone_size: few
v_call: TRBV3-1
cdr3_aa: CASSPGTSGGAGTQYF

cdr3_length: 14
j_call: TRBJ1-2
clone_size: -
v_call: TRBV12-5
cdr3_aa: CASGLVPNRHGYTF

cdr3_length: 14
j_call: TRBJ2-7
clone_size: few
v_call: TRBV29-1
cdr3_aa: CSVEQPGQGYEQYF

cdr3_length: 14
j_call: TRBJ2-7
clone_size: few
v_call: TRBV5-6
cdr3_aa: CASSGTGTLYEQYF

cdr3_length: 14
j_call: TRBJ1-1
clone_size: -
v_call: TRBV20-1
cdr3_aa: CSAREALSETEAFF

cdr3_length: 13
j_call: TRBJ2-7
clone_size: few
v_call: TRBV12-3/TRBV12-4
cdr3_aa: CASSHGTLYEQYF

cdr3_length: 15
j_call: TRBJ1-4
clone_size: few
v_call: TRBV9
cdr3_aa: CASSPTGEDGEKLFF